These 16 T cell receptor beta chains were sequenced from one sample in a study of shared clonotypes between healthy human individuals. Produced via immunoSEQ multiplex PCR; TCRdb's table is partial and in-frame only. The data contain some 550,000 clones, less than 98% of them singletons. Sequencing was carried out using naive CD4+ T cells sorted from blood. Subset of the sample: CD45RA+ positively selected. These receptors were obtained from a woman aged 30 to 39 in good health.

As regards this clone: In the same sample, other DNA sequences code for this CDR3. J is TRBJ1-3 and V is TRBV18; D perhaps matches TRBD1 (5 bases). Germline values: CDR1 KGHSH, CDR2 LQKENI. V lost 3 bases and J 7 bases, leaving 10 bases between the germline ends. The CDR3 extends over 13 amino acids. Here the CDR3 DNA reads TGTGCCAGCTCACCGGGGGATGGTAACACCATATATTTT. The encoded protein is CASSPGDGNTIYF. Full variable domain (remainder filled in from reference TRBV18 and TRBJ1-3): NAGVMQNPRHLVRRRGQEARLRCSPMKGHSHVYWYRQLPEEGLKFMVYLQKENIIDESGMPKERFSAEFPKEGPSILRIQQVVRGDSAAYFCASSPGDGNTIYFGEGSWLTVV.

The V gene is TRBV9, the J gene TRBJ2-6; TRBD2 might be the D (6 bases). Per germline, CDR1 SGDLS and CDR2 YYNGEE. This CDR3 contains 15 residues. V was cut by 1 base and J by 2 bases, with 7 bases left in between. This CDR3 is CASSVPGAGANVLTF. As DNA, the CDR3 is TGTGCCAGCAGCGTACCGGGGGCTGGGGCCAACGTCCTGACTTTC. The full variable domain, rest sourced from reference TRBV9 and TRBJ2-6, is DSGVTQTPKHLITATGQRVTLRCSPRSGDLSVYWYQQSLDQGLQFLIQYYNGEERAKGNILERFSAQQFPDLHSELNLSSLELGDSALYFCASSVPGAGANVLTFGAGSRLTVL.

This clone was found once. CDR3 nucleotides: TGTGCCAGCAGCCTGGGGGGCGGGATAAGGAGGCCCTACGAGCAGTACTTC. Translating gives CASSLGGGIRRPYEQYF. The V and J genes are TRBV28 and TRBJ2-7; D assignment may be TRBD1 or TRBD2 (6 bases each). Germline V gene data show CDR1 as MDHEN and CDR2 as SYDVKM. This CDR3 has 17 amino acids. V was cut by 6 bases and J by 2 bases, with 23 bases left in between.

This chain joins TRBV15 and TRBJ1-1; D may be TRBD1 (5 bases). The V end lost 6 bases, the J end lost 5 bases, and 16 bases lay between the germline ends. This CDR3 comprises 14 residues. Germline CDR1 LNHNV, CDR2 YYDKDF (reference sequence). The DNA of the CDR3 is TGTGCCACCAGTCAGGGCAGCGCATGGACTGAAGCTTTCTTT. This sequence encodes CATSQGSAWTEAFF.

CDR3 in amino acids: CASSFSGSPGANVLTF. CDR3 coding DNA: TGTGCCAGCAGTTTCTCAGGGTCCCCTGGGGCCAACGTCCTGACTTTC. The chain carries TRBV28 and TRBJ2-6; tentative D call: TRBD1 (5 bases). The germline gives CDR1 MDHEN, CDR2 SYDVKM. The CDR3 extends over 16 amino acids. V was trimmed by 3 bases and J by 2 bases, leaving 11 bases between them.

This clone was counted a few times. V and J are TRBV27 and TRBJ1-5; the D gene is possibly TRBD1 (6 bases). V shed 8 bases and J shed 11 bases, with 16 bases lying between them. The CDR3 consists of 12 residues. Germline V gene data show CDR1 as MNHEY and CDR2 as SMNVEV (reference sequence). CDR3 amino acids: CASGQSDKAQHF. The CDR3 DNA sequence: TGTGCCAGCGGACAGTCAGACAAGGCCCAGCATTTT.

This CDR3 reads CASSLWTSYEQYF. In DNA, the CDR3 is TGTGCCAGCAGCTTGTGGACATCCTACGAGCAGTACTTC. This chain connects TRBV5-4 to TRBJ2-7; D is perhaps TRBD1 (5 bases). The CDR3 is made up of 13 amino acids. V lost 1 base and J lost 1, with 6 bases in between. Per germline, CDR1 SGHNT and CDR2 YYREEE (reference sequence).

This chain uses TRBV28 with TRBJ1-2; 8 bases align to TRBD1. Losses at the gene ends were 8 bases for V and 3 bases for J; bases not matched to a gene: 5. Germline V gene sequence: CDR1 MDHEN, CDR2 SYDVKM. The CDR3 spans 13 residues. The CDR3 protein is CASRTGSDYGYTF. As DNA, the CDR3 is TGTGCCAGCCGGACAGGGTCCGACTATGGCTACACCTTC.

This chain uses TRBV30 with TRBJ2-1, with 11 bases lining up with TRBD2. CDR1 and CDR2 from the germline V gene are GTSNPN and SVGIG (reference sequence). The CDR3 sequence is 18 residues long. After removal of 2 bases from V and 1 base from J, the junction contained 10 bases not matched to a gene. In DNA, the CDR3 is TGTGCCTGGAGTTCTCCCACTAGCGGGAGTGGGTCCTACAATGAGCAGTTCTTC. Its translation is CAWSSPTSGSGSYNEQFF.

Notes on this clone: Other DNA sequences in this specimen translate into the identical CDR3. V usage is TRBV9 and J usage is TRBJ2-5, with no clear D. This CDR3 spans 14 amino acids. The V gene lost 0 bases and the J gene lost 2 bases, with 8 bases spanning the gap. The germline CDR1 and CDR2 sequences are SGDLS and YYNGEE. The CDR3 sequence is CASSVGRAQETQYF. CDR3 bases: TGTGCCAGCAGCGTAGGTCGTGCGCAAGAGACCCAGTACTTC.

This clone is a singleton in its sample. The rearrangement joins TRBV11-2 to TRBJ2-7; D remains unclear. V lost 0 bases and J lost 6, with 9 bases in between. The CDR3 loop spans 13 amino acids. Per germline, CDR1 SGHAT and CDR2 FQNNGV. This CDR3 reads CASSLEVSGEQYF. CDR3 DNA sequence: TGTGCCAGCAGCTTAGAAGTTTCGGGCGAGCAGTACTTC. Full variable domain (remainder filled in from reference TRBV11-2 and TRBJ2-7): EAGVAQSPRYKIIEKRQSVAFWCNPISGHATLYWYQQILGQGPKLLIQFQNNGVVDDSQLPKDRFSAERLKGVDSTLKIQPAKLEDSAVYLCASSLEVSGEQYFGPGTRLTVT.

This clone appeared once. The chain links TRBV5-1 to TRBJ2-3; D tentatively reads TRBD1 or TRBD2 (7 bases each). The CDR3 is made up of 15 amino acids. CDR1 SGHRS and CDR2 YFSETQ come from the germline V gene. Trimming cost V 4 bases and J 5 bases, with 17 bases left between them. The CDR3 bases are TGCGCCAGCAGCCCCAGGGGGGGCGGGTTAGATACGCAGTATTTT. Its translation: CASSPRGGGLDTQYF.

This clone was recorded only once. The same CDR3 is also encoded by other DNA sequences in this sample. CDR3: CASSLTGSYEQYF. CDR3 bases: TGCGCCAGCAGCTTAACGGGATCTTACGAGCAGTACTTC. This rearrangement joins TRBV5-1 to TRBJ2-7, with TRBD2 as a possible D gene (5 bases). This CDR3 region has 13 residues. Between the trimmed V and J ends, which lost 2 bases and 4 bases, there was a span of 10 bases. Per germline, CDR1 SGHRS and CDR2 YFSETQ.

The gene calls are TRBV7-2 and TRBJ2-1; D may be TRBD1 (6 bases). CDR3 length: 14 amino acids. Per germline, CDR1 SGHTA and CDR2 FQGNSA. Trimming took 7 bases from V and 4 from J, leaving 14 bases between them. The CDR3 DNA follows: TGTGCCAGCAATGCGCAGGGGCCTTACAATGAGCAGTTCTTC. Amino acids: CASNAQGPYNEQFF.

The V gene is TRBV2, the J gene TRBJ1-1; possibly TRBD1 for D (5 bases). The CDR3 loop spans 13 amino acids. The V gene's germline CDR1 is SNHLY and CDR2 FYNNEI. Trimming removed 6 bases from V and 5 bases from J, with 13 bases in between. CDR3 sequence reads: CASSGDGGTEAFF. The CDR3 nucleotides read TGTGCCAGCAGCGGAGACGGGGGAACTGAAGCTTTCTTT.

V and J are TRBV28 and TRBJ2-3; D is tentatively TRBD1 or TRBD2 (5 bases each). V was trimmed by 5 bases and J by 3 bases, leaving 9 bases between them. CDR1 and CDR2 from the germline V gene are MDHEN and SYDVKM. The CDR3 spans 13 residues. CDR3 sequence (DNA): TGTGCCAGCAGTGAGGGGCGGACAGATACGCAGTATTTT. Its translation is CASSEGRTDTQYF.